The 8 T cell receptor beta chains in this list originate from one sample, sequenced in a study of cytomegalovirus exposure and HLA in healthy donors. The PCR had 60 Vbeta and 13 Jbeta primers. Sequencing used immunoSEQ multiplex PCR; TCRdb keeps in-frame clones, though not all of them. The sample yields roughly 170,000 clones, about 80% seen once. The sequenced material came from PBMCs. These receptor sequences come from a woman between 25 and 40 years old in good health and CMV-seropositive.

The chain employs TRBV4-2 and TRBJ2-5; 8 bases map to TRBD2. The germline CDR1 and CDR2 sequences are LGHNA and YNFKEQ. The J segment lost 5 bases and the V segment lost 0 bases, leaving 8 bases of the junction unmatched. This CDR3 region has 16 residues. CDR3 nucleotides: TGTGCCAGCAGCCAAGATCCCGGGAGGGGAAGGGAGACCCAGTACTTC. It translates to CASSQDPGRGRETQYF.

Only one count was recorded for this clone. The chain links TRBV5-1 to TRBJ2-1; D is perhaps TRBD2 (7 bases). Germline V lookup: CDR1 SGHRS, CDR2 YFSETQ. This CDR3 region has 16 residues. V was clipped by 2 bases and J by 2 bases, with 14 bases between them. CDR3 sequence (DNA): TGCGCCAGCAGCTTTGGGGGGGCCCGACCCTACAATGAGCAGTTCTTC. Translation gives CASSFGGARPYNEQFF.

The CDR3 DNA is TGTGCCAGCAGCTTGGGGCAGCGGAACTATGGCTACACCTTC. It translates to CASSLGQRNYGYTF. The chain joins TRBV5-5 to TRBJ1-2, with no clear D. CDR1 and CDR2 from the germline V gene are SGHKS and YYEKEE (reference sequence). The V end lost 0 bases, the J end lost 2 bases, and 8 bases lay between the germline ends. The CDR3 has 14 residues. The complete variable domain, with remaining parts taken from reference TRBV5-5 and TRBJ1-2, reads DAGVTQSPTHLIKTRGQQVTLRCSPISGHKSVSWYQQVLGQGPQFIFQYYEKEERGRGNFPDRFSARQFPNYSSELNVNALLLGDSALYLCASSLGQRNYGYTFGSGTRLTVV.

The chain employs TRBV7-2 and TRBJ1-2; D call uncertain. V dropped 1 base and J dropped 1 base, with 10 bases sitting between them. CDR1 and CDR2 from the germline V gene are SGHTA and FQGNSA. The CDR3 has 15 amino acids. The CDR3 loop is CASSLDVGVNYGYTF. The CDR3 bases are TGTGCCAGCAGCTTAGATGTGGGAGTTAACTATGGCTACACCTTC.

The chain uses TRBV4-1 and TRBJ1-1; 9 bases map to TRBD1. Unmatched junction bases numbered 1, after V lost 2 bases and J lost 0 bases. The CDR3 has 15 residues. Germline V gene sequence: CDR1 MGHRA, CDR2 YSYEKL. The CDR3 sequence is CASSQTGGLNTEAFF. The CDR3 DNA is TGCGCCAGCAGCCAAACAGGGGGCCTGAACACTGAAGCTTTCTTT.

The CDR3 DNA follows: TGTGCCCCGCGGCCTAGCGGACCCTACGAGCAGTACTTC. Protein: CAPRPSGPYEQYF. The V call is TRBV11-1, the J call TRBJ2-7; 7 bases line up with TRBD2. Germline-derived CDR1 and CDR2 are SGHAT and FQDESV (reference sequence). The CDR3 is 13 amino acids. The junction had 9 bases not matched to a gene; V was cut back by 11 bases and J by 2 bases.

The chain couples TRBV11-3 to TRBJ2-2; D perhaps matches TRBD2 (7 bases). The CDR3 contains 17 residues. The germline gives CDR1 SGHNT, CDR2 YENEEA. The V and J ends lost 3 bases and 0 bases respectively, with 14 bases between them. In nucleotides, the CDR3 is TGTGCCAGCAGCTTCGATCGCGGGGGCGCGAACACCGGGGAGCTGTTTTTT. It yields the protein CASSFDRGGANTGELFF.

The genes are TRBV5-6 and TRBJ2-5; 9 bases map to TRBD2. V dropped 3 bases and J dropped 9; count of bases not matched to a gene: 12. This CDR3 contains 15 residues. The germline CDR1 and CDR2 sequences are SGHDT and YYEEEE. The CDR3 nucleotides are TGTGCCAGCAGCTCTCCCCTAGCGGGGCCAGCGGCCCAGTACTTC. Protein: CASSSPLAGPAAQYF.